This T cell receptor (beta chain) was sequenced for a study of tumor and adjacent non-tumor tissue in lung cancer. Study in general: Millions of productive TCRbeta reads were obtained per sample on average.

TCRbeta libraries were built with three rounds of nested PCR, modified from ARM-PCR. TCRdb re-called the multiplex PCR reads through MiXCR, storing one row per CDR3 protein. Here the sample spans 35,000 to 50,000 distinct CDR3 sequences, around three fifths being singletons. No cell sorting was done before RNA was extracted from the tissue. The normal lung tissue was taken more than 3 cm from the tumor edge. This clonotype was seen a handful of times. This may be a read error: a much more frequent sequence differs by one nucleotide. Sequenced input: distant non-tumor lung tissue. This receptor was identified in a man aged 45 to 65 with non-small cell lung cancer.

Here the CDR3 DNA reads TGTGCCAGCATCCGAGACGGCTACGAGCAGTACTTC. Amino acids: CASIRDGYEQYF. V gene TRBV6-1 combines with J gene TRBJ2-7; D uncertain. V was pared by 7 bases and J by 3 bases, with 10 bases between. The CDR3 length is 12 residues. The germline CDR1 and CDR2 sequences are MNHNS and SASEGT.